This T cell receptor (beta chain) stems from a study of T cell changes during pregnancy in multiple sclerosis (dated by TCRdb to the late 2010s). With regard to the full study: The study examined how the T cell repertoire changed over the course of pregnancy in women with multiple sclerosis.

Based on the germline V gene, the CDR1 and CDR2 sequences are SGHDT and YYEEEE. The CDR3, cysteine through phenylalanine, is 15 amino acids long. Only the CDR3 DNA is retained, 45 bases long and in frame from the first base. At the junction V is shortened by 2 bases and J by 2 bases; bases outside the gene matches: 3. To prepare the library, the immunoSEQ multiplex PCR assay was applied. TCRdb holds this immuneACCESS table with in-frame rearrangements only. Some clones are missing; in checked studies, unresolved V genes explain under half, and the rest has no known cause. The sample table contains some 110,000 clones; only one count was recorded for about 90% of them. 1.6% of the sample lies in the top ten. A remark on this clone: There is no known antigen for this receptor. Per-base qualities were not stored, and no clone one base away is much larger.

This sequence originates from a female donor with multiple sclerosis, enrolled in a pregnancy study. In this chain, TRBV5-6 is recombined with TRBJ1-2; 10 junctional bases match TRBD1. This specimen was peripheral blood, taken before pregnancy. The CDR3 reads CASSLPGQGNYGYTF. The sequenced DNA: TGTGCCAGCAGCTTACCGGGACAGGGGAACTATGGCTACACCTTC.